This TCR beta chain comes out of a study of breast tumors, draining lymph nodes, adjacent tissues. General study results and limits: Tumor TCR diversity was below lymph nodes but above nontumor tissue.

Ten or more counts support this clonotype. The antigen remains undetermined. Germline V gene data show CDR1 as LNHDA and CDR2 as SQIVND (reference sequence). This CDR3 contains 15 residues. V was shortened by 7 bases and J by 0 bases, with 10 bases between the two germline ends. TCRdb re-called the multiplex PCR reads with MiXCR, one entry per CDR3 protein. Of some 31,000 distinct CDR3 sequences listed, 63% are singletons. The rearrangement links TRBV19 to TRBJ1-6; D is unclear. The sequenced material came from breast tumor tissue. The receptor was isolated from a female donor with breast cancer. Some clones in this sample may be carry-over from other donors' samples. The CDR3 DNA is TGTGCCAGTAACGAAGGCGGCTCCTATAATTCACCCCTCCACTTT. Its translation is CASNEGGSYNSPLHF. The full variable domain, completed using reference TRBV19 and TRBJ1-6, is DGGITQSPKYLFRKEGQNVTLSCEQNLNHDAMYWYRQDPGQGLRLIYYSQIVNDFQKGDIAEGYSVSREKKESFPLTVTSAQKNPTAFYLCASNEGGSYNSPLHFGNGTRLTVT.